Listed here are 12 T cell receptor beta chains from one sample, sequenced in a study of T cell responses to AZD1222 COVID-19 vaccine (dated by TCRdb to 2020 to 2023). The library was produced with the immunoSEQ multiplex PCR assay. In TCRdb, the immuneACCESS table is reduced to in-frame sequences with V and J assigned. These tables do not hold every clone; where another copy was compared, an unresolved V gene accounts for under half, and the others remain unexplained. The sample table records over 100,000 clones; approximately 89% of these occur just once. The ten top clones hold 4.4% of the sample. The time point label of this sample denotes: about 28 days (+/-7) after the second vaccine dose. This sample comprised peripheral blood, obtained 28 days after the second AZD1222 dose. These receptors came from an adult who received the AZD1222 COVID-19 vaccine.

The chain is built from TRBV6-6 and TRBJ1-1; 7 bases agree with TRBD1. The CDR3 length is 12 residues. The germline CDR1 and CDR2 sequences are MNHNY and SVGAGI (reference sequence). With V trimmed by 6 bases and J by 7 bases, 5 bases remained unmatched. CDR3 coding DNA: TGTGCCAGCAGAATCGACAGGGATGAAGCTTTCTTT. Protein sequence: CASRIDRDEAFF.

The V and J genes are TRBV11-2 and TRBJ2-2; tentative D call: TRBD1 (6 bases). The CDR3 is 16 residues long. Trimming cost V 4 bases and J 7 bases, with 19 bases left between them. In germline, CDR1 is SGHAT, CDR2 FQNNGV. The CDR3 protein is CASSSYRDYKGGELFF. The CDR3 DNA follows: TGTGCCAGCAGCTCCTACAGGGATTATAAGGGCGGGGAGCTGTTTTTT. The whole variable domain, filled in from reference TRBV11-2 and TRBJ2-2, reads EAGVAQSPRYKIIEKRQSVAFWCNPISGHATLYWYQQILGQGPKLLIQFQNNGVVDDSQLPKDRFSAERLKGVDSTLKIQPAKLEDSAVYLCASSSYRDYKGGELFFGEGSRLTVL.

J is TRBJ2-3 and V is TRBV28; 9 positions agree with TRBD1. The length of the CDR3 is 17 residues. The V gene end was trimmed by 6 bases and the J gene end by 1 base; junction bases not matched to a gene: 11. Germline CDR1 MDHEN, CDR2 SYDVKM. The CDR3 sequence: CASSRDRELGGTDTQYF. CDR3 DNA: TGTGCCAGCAGCCGGGACAGGGAACTCGGAGGCACAGATACGCAGTATTTT. Drawing the rest from reference TRBV28 and TRBJ2-3, the complete variable domain is DVKVTQSSRYLVKRTGEKVFLECVQDMDHENMFWYRQDPGLGLRLIYFSYDVKMKEKGDIPEGYSVSREKKERFSLILESASTNQTSMYLCASSRDRELGGTDTQYFGPGTRLTVL.

The chain uses TRBV27 and TRBJ2-2; D unresolved. Per germline, CDR1 MNHEY and CDR2 SMNVEV (reference sequence). This CDR3 comprises 15 residues. Trimming left V 3 bases short and J 0 bases short, with 8 bases between. The CDR3 region is CASSFVTTNTGELFF. The DNA of the CDR3 is TGTGCCAGCAGTTTTGTGACAACGAACACCGGGGAGCTGTTTTTT.

This clone was detected a few times. Other DNA variants within this sample encode the same CDR3. The rearrangement joins TRBV11-3 to TRBJ2-1, with D possibly being TRBD2 (6 bases). Germline assignment: CDR1 SGHNT and CDR2 YENEEA. V gave up 5 bases and J gave up 7 bases, with 15 bases separating them. The CDR3 spans 14 residues. The DNA of the CDR3 is TGTGCCAGCAGCCCGCCGGGACTCCTTAATGAGCAGTTCTTC. It translates to CASSPPGLLNEQFF.

The chain is built from TRBV2 and TRBJ1-3; D is uncertain. The V and J ends lost 3 bases and 0 bases respectively, with 6 bases between them. This CDR3 spans 14 amino acids. The V gene's germline CDR1 is SNHLY and CDR2 FYNNEI. This chain's CDR3 is CASSEEFSGNTIYF. The DNA for the CDR3 is TGTGCCAGCAGTGAGGAGTTCTCTGGAAACACCATATATTTT. The whole variable domain, filled in from reference TRBV2 and TRBJ1-3, reads EPEVTQTPSHQVTQMGQEVILRCVPISNHLYFYWYRQILGQKVEFLVSFYNNEISEKSEIFDDQFSVERPDGSNFTLKIRSTKLEDSAMYFCASSEEFSGNTIYFGEGSWLTVV.

V gene TRBV7-8 combines with J gene TRBJ1-6; D unclear. Trimming pared 1 base from V and 9 bases from J, leaving 13 bases between. The CDR3 runs to 15 residues. Germline assignment: CDR1 SGHVS and CDR2 FQNEAQ. The CDR3 loop reads CASSLGSGRSSPLHF. CDR3 nucleotides: TGTGCCAGCAGCTTAGGGTCCGGGAGGAGTTCACCCCTCCACTTT.

The V call is TRBV7-9, the J call TRBJ1-1; 7 nucleotides agree with TRBD1. The CDR3 sequence is 15 residues long. Germline V gives CDR1 SEHNR, CDR2 FQNEAQ (reference sequence). Losses at the gene ends were 5 bases for V and 1 base for J; bases not matched to a gene: 7. CDR3 DNA: TGTGCCAGCAGCCCCAGACAGGGAGGGAACACTGAAGCTTTCTTT. Protein: CASSPRQGGNTEAFF.

The CDR3 nucleotides read TGTGCCAGCAGTGAGCCCGGGACAGGGGGTCAGCCCCAGCATTTT. Its translation: CASSEPGTGGQPQHF. The V call is TRBV6-4, the J call TRBJ1-5, with 11 bases lining up with TRBD1. After removal of 3 bases from V and 6 bases from J, the junction contained 4 bases not matched to a gene. The CDR3 length is 15 residues. The germline V gene encodes CDR1 MRHNA and CDR2 SNTAGT.

The V call is TRBV9, the J call TRBJ2-3, with 11 bases that match TRBD2. Germline values: CDR1 SGDLS, CDR2 YYNGEE. This CDR3 comprises 16 residues. V shed 7 bases and J 4 bases; nucleotides not matched to a gene: 11. The CDR3 DNA is TGTGCCAGCCAGCGGACTAGCGGGTTACCTTCAGATACGCAGTATTTT. Translating gives CASQRTSGLPSDTQYF.

The CDR3 DNA is TGTGCCAGCAGCTTGGGAGGGGGCTATGAGCAGTTCTTC. This translates into CASSLGGGYEQFF. This sequence joins TRBV5-6 and TRBJ2-1; TRBD1 matches at 7 bases. Trimming took 0 bases from V and 8 from J; bases not matched to a gene: 2. The CDR3 contains 13 residues. The germline CDR1 and CDR2 sequences are SGHDT and YYEEEE. The complete variable domain, with remaining parts taken from reference TRBV5-6 and TRBJ2-1, reads DAGVTQSPTHLIKTRGQQVTLRCSPKSGHDTVSWYQQALGQGPQFIFQYYEEEERQRGNFPDRFSGHQFPNYSSELNVNALLLGDSALYLCASSLGGGYEQFFGPGTRLTVL.

The chain recombines TRBV30 with TRBJ2-5; TRBD2 is a possible D gene (6 bases). The CDR3 loop spans 13 amino acids. Trimming pared 4 bases from V and 5 bases from J, leaving 14 bases between. Germline V gives CDR1 GTSNPN, CDR2 SVGIG (reference sequence). Here the CDR3 DNA reads TGTGCCTGGAACGGGGGAGGTATTGAGACCCAGTACTTC. Its protein is CAWNGGGIETQYF.